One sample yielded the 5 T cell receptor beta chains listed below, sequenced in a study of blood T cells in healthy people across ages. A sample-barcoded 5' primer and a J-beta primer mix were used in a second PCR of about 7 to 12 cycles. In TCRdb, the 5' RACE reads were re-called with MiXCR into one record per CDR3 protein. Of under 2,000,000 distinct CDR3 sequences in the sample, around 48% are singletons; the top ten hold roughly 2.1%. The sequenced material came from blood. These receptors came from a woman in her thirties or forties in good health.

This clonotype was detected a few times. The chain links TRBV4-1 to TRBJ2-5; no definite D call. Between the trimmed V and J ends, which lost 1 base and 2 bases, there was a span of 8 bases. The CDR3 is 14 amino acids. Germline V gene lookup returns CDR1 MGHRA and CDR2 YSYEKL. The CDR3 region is CASSQVGIQETQYF. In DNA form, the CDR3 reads TGCGCCAGCAGCCAAGTAGGGATACAAGAGACCCAGTACTTC.

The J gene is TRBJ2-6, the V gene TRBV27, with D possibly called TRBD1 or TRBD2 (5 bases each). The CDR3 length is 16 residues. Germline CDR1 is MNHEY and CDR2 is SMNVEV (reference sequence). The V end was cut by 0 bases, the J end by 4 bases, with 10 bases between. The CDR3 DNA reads TGTGCCAGCAGTTTATCCCCGTGGGGGGGGGCCAACGTCCTGACTTTC. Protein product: CASSLSPWGGANVLTF. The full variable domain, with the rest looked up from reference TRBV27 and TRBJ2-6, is EAQVTQNPRYLITVTGKKLTVTCSQNMNHEYMSWYRQDPGLGLRQIYYSMNVEVTDKGDVPEGYKVSRKEKRNFPLILESPSPNQTSLYFCASSLSPWGGANVLTFGAGSRLTVL.

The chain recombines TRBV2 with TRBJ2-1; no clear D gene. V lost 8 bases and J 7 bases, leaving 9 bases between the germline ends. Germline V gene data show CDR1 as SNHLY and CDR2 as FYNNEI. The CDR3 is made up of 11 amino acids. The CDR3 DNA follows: TGTGCCAGCGACCTGGGAAATGAGCAGTTCTTC. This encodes CASDLGNEQFF.

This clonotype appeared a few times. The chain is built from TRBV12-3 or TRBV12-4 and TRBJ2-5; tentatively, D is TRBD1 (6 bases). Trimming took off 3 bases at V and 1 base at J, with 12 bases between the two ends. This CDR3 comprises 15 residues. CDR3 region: CASSLSTGFQETQYF. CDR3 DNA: TGTGCCAGCAGTTTGTCTACAGGGTTCCAAGAGACCCAGTACTTC.

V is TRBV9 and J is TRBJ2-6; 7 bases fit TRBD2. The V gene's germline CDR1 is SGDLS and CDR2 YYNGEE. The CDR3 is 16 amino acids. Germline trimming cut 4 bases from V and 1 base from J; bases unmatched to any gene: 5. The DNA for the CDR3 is TGTGCCAGCAGCACGGGGGGACTGTCTGGGGCCAACGTCCTGACTTTC. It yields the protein CASSTGGLSGANVLTF.